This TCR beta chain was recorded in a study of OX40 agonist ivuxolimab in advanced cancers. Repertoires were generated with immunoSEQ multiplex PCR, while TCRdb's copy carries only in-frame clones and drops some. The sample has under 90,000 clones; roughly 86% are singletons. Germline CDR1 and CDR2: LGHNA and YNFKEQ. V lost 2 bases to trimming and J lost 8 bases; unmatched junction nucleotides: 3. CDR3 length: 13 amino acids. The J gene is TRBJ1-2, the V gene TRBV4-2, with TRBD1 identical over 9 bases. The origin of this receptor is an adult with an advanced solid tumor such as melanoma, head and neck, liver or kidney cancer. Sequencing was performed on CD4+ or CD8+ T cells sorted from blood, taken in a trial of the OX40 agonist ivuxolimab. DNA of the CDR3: TGTGCCAGCAGCCAAAGGGACAGGGACGGCTACACCTTC. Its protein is CASSQRDRDGYTF.